Listed below are T cell receptor beta chains from one sample, sequenced in a study of naive and memory T cell subsets. Via MiXCR, TCRdb re-called the UMI-ligation and nested PCR reads, giving one row per CDR3 protein. The table has some 150,000 distinct CDR3 sequences, 15% to 20% seen once. Material: naive CD4+ T cells from blood. The source of these receptors is a human donor in good health. Both conserved end residues are part of each CDR3. Each record gives: V gene, J gene, D gene, clone size, CDR3 DNA, CDR3 protein. The D gene is left open where the match is weak. Size is omitted from some rows. Given values are once, few, many or a class for expanded clones.

TRBV18	TRBJ2-1	NA	few	TGTGCCAGCTCACCGGGCGGGGTGTTTGTCAATGAGCAGTTCTTC	CASSPGGVFVNEQFF
TRBV6-2/TRBV6-3	TRBJ1-5	TRBD1	few	TGTGCCAGCAGCCGACTGGGACAGGGGGATCAGCCCCAGCATTTT	CASSRLGQGDQPQHF
TRBV20-1	TRBJ2-5	TRBD2	NA	TGCAGTGCTAGAGCAACTAGCGGGAGGCTCCAAGAGACCCAGTACTTC	CSARATSGRLQETQYF
TRBV6-5	TRBJ2-5	TRBD1	NA	TGTGCCAGCAGCCACGACAGGGATCAAGAGACCCAGTACTTC	CASSHDRDQETQYF
TRBV18	TRBJ2-7	TRBD2	few	TGTGCCAGCTCACCAGGGGCGGGAGTGGAGCTAGGCGAGCAGTACTTC	CASSPGAGVELGEQYF
TRBV7-2	TRBJ2-3	NA	NA	TGTGCCAGCAGCTCACTAGCCCGTACGCAGTATTTT	CASSSLARTQYF
TRBV5-1	TRBJ2-1	TRBD2	NA	TGCGCCAGCAGCTTGGGGACTAGCGGAAATGAGCAGTTCTTC	CASSLGTSGNEQFF
TRBV7-2	TRBJ2-1	NA	few	TGTGCCAGCAGCTTGGTGGGTCGCTCCTACAATGAGCAGTTCTTC	CASSLVGRSYNEQFF
TRBV28	TRBJ2-7	NA	NA	TGTGCCAGCAGTTTATGGGGCGGTCCCTCCTACGAGCAGTACTTC	CASSLWGGPSYEQYF
TRBV25-1	TRBJ2-7	TRBD1	few	TGTGCCAGCAGTGTCCCGACCGGGGGACAGGGCGAGCAGTACTTC	CASSVPTGGQGEQYF
TRBV28	TRBJ1-4	NA	few	TGTGCCAGCAGACAAGGGGCCTCTGAAAAACTGTTTTTT	CASRQGASEKLFF